A selection of T cell receptor beta chains follows, all from one sample in a study of blood T cell repertoires in COVID-19. TCRdb's copy holds only in-frame clones and misses some; the assay was immunoSEQ multiplex PCR. This table has under 300,000 clones, roughly 86% appearing once. What was sequenced was peripheral blood. Receptors originate from a woman in her 30s with acute or convalescent COVID-19. Each CDR3 is given with its conserved first and last residue. The D gene is left open where the match is weak. Clone size appears in some rows only: once, few, many, or a class for an expanded clone.

>TRBV6-2/TRBV6-3|TRBJ2-7|.|.
CASSYSPTGQYF
TGTGCCAGCAGTTACTCCCCTACGGGGCAGTACTTC
>TRBV12-3/TRBV12-4|TRBJ2-7|.|.
CASSKQGWDEQYF
TGTGCCAGCAGTAAACAGGGTTGGGACGAGCAGTACTTC
>TRBV2|TRBJ1-5|.|.
CASSEFAGFSNQPQHF
TGTGCCAGCAGTGAATTCGCGGGGTTTAGCAATCAGCCCCAGCATTTT
>TRBV6-5|TRBJ1-4|.|.
CASSYDPRGNEKLFF
TGTGCCAGCAGTTATGACCCACGGGGTAATGAAAAACTGTTTTTT
>TRBV28|TRBJ2-1|.|few
CASSLSYNEQFF
TGTGCCAGCAGTTTATCGTACAATGAGCAGTTCTTC
>TRBV6-5|TRBJ2-1|TRBD2|.
CASGGTSGSNEQFF
TGTGCCAGCGGGGGGACTAGCGGGAGTAATGAGCAGTTCTTC
>TRBV10-2|TRBJ1-5|.|.
CASSLGQTNQPQHF
TGCGCCAGCAGTCTCGGACAGACCAATCAGCCCCAGCATTTT
>TRBV6-4|TRBJ2-1|TRBD2|.
CASGISGSSYNEQFF
TGTGCCAGCGGGATTAGCGGGAGCTCCTACAATGAGCAGTTCTTC
>TRBV10-3|TRBJ2-7|.|.
CAISEFVSSYEQYF
TGTGCCATCAGTGAGTTCGTCAGCTCCTACGAGCAGTACTTC
>TRBV7-9|TRBJ1-5|.|.
CASSGGSTLQPQHF
TGTGCCAGCAGCGGAGGGTCTACACTTCAGCCCCAGCATTTT
>TRBV7-8|TRBJ2-7|.|.
CASSHNGVTRMLLAYEQYF
TGTGCCAGCAGCCACAATGGTGTGACTAGGATGTTATTGGCCTACGAGCAGTACTTC
>TRBV12-3/TRBV12-4|TRBJ1-5|TRBD1|.
CASTRGVGPQHF
TGTGCCAGCACCAGGGGGGTTGGGCCCCAGCATTTT
>TRBV14|TRBJ2-7|TRBD2|.
CARVLIGRAYEQYF
TGTGCCAGAGTTCTTATCGGGAGGGCCTACGAGCAGTACTTC
>TRBV5-1|TRBJ2-5|TRBD2|.
CASSLGGTSGWETQYF
TGCGCCAGCAGCTTGGGTGGGACTAGCGGATGGGAGACCCAGTACTTC
>TRBV6-5|TRBJ2-1|.|few
CASSYQGRGGSEQFF
TGTGCCAGCAGTTACCAAGGAAGAGGGGGAAGTGAGCAGTTCTTC
>TRBV29-1|TRBJ2-1|TRBD2|.
CSVLGGTSGRYYNEQFF
TGCAGCGTTCTTGGCGGGACTAGCGGGAGGTACTACAATGAGCAGTTCTTC
>TRBV27|TRBJ1-2|TRBD1|.
CASSFGTGVGYTF
TGTGCCAGCAGTTTCGGGACAGGCGTTGGCTACACCTTC
>TRBV30|TRBJ1-6|TRBD1|once
CAWSGQGLHF
TGTGCCTGGAGTGGACAGGGGCTCCACTTT
>TRBV12-5|TRBJ1-6|.|.
CASRFEGNSPLHF
TGTGCTAGTCGGTTTGAGGGAAATTCACCCCTCCACTTT
>TRBV7-2|TRBJ2-2|.|.
CASSLGWESGELFF
TGTGCCAGCAGCTTAGGTTGGGAGTCCGGGGAGCTGTTTTTT
>TRBV7-9|TRBJ1-4|TRBD1|once
CASTLTGGGEKLFF
TGTGCCAGCACCCTAACAGGGGGTGGGGAAAAACTGTTTTTT
>TRBV7-6|TRBJ2-3|.|.
CASSLRASGTDTQYF
TGTGCCAGCAGCTTGAGGGCTAGCGGCACAGATACGCAGTATTTT